This TCR beta chain was identified during a study of T cell changes during pregnancy in multiple sclerosis. Assay: immunoSEQ multiplex PCR; the TCRdb copy retains only in-frame clones and omits some. This table holds approximately 28,000 clones, about 91% found once. This CDR3 is 14 amino acids long. V trimming: 6 bases; J trimming: 2 bases; junction bases outside the gene matches: 6. Germline V gives CDR1 LNHDA, CDR2 SQIVND (reference sequence). The chain joins TRBV19 to TRBJ1-1; TRBD1 agrees at 7 bases. Sequences were derived from CD8+ T cells from peripheral blood mononuclear cells, sampled in the second trimester of pregnancy. The origin of this receptor is a female donor with multiple sclerosis, enrolled in a pregnancy study. The CDR3 sequence: CASRPGTVNTEAFF. CDR3 DNA: TGTGCCAGTAGACCCGGGACAGTAAACACTGAAGCTTTCTTT.